What follows is one T cell receptor beta chain and its context. Its antigen is not known. This may be a read error, as it is one base from a much larger clone. This specimen belongs to a study of blood T cells in healthy people across ages. For the second PCR, which ran for about 7 to 11 cycles, a sample-barcoded 5' primer and a J-beta primer mix were used. Via MiXCR, TCRdb re-called the 5' RACE reads, giving one row per CDR3 protein. The table lists 780,000 or so distinct CDR3 sequences, 53% of them singletons. Study-level results: Observed TCR beta diversity per million T cells went down as age went up. This fall followed a roughly linear course with age. Aged donors had fewer naive CD4+ cells and lower diversity than long-lived donors.

Per germline, CDR1 LGHDT and CDR2 YNNKEL (reference sequence). CDR3 size: 15 residues. The clonotype originates from a man of 80 years or more in good health. Material for sequencing was blood. The chain combines TRBV3-1 with TRBJ2-6, with D perhaps TRBD1 (6 bases). CDR3 protein: CASGFQGSGTNVLTF. The DNA of the CDR3 is TGTGCCAGCGGATTTCAGGGGTCTGGGACCAACGTCCTGACTTTC.